This T cell receptor beta chain was obtained from a study of blood T cell repertoires in COVID-19 (TCRdb year 2020). At the level of the whole study: The collaborator samples originated in the United States, Italy and Spain and spanned the acute and convalescent phases of COVID-19. The prospective study material was composed of cDNA or gDNA derived from T cells, B-cell-depleted T cells, or PBMCs. Subjects who had been exposed to COVID-19, were actively infected with it, or had recovered from it provided the deeply sampled blood TCRbeta repertoires that made up the dataset. A freely available public database, intended as a resource for researchers studying the immune response to SARS-CoV-2, is where the repertoires were released. The samples were drawn from two sources: the first 160 participants of the ongoing ImmuneRACE study, and fewer than 1,500 subjects contributed by 6 global collaborators. The sample metadata nearly always contained a de-identified subject ID, COVID-19 status, age in years and sex. Where available, HLA class I and class II types were obtained from metadata supplied by the sample provider rather than from assay-based typing. Broader findings and caveats from the paper: Clinical and demographic metadata were provided uncurated, with the amount varying by source and participant.

Notes on this clone: The target of this receptor is not known. Per-base quality was not reported, and no clone a single base away is much larger than it.

Collaborating institutions collected whole blood in K2EDTA tubes following their own protocols. For TCRbeta analysis, collaborators shipped samples as frozen whole blood, isolated PBMCs, or DNA extracted from either of those sample types. TCRbeta CDR3 regions were amplified from genomic DNA by means of the immunoSEQ Assay, a bias-controlled multiplex PCR. From the authors' description of their analysis: The number of nucleated cells in each sample was estimated from the amplification of reference gene primers within the assay. To quantify the absolute abundance of each unique TCRbeta CDR3 rearrangement, sequence reads were collapsed and filtered. For each sample, productive Simpson clonality was calculated as the square root of Simpson's diversity index across productive rearrangements. As stored in TCRdb, this immuneACCESS dataset retains in-frame rearrangements with V and J assigned. A fraction of the clones does not appear; measured against another copy, unresolved V genes explain less than half of the discrepancy, and the remainder lacks a known reason. The DNA gave D and trimming, while V, J and clone size come from that table. The sample table shows roughly 100,000 clones, and 89% are seen once. The ten largest make up approximately 3.4% of the sample.

The CDR3 numbers 13 residues from cysteine through phenylalanine. The DNA shown is the 39-base CDR3, in frame from base 1. CDR1 MDHEN and CDR2 SYDVKM were looked up in the germline V gene. Trimming removed 6 bases from V and 8 bases from J, leaving 14 bases between the germline ends. Source material: peripheral blood. The rearrangement joined TRBV28 to TRBJ2-1, and possibly TRBD2, on 7 matching bases. This TCR was recovered from a woman aged 55-70 years with acute or convalescent COVID-19. CDR3 region: CASSPAGADEQFF. In nucleotides, the sequence is TGTGCCAGCAGCCCCGCGGGGGCGGATGAGCAGTTCTTC.